Listed here are 30 T cell receptor beta chains from one sample, sequenced in a study of cytomegalovirus exposure and HLA in healthy donors. PCR employed 60 Vbeta and 13 Jbeta primers. Some clones are missing from TCRdb's copy, which holds only in-frame ones; the method was immunoSEQ multiplex PCR. The sample holds about 100,000 clones, over 60% seen once. Sequenced sample: PBMCs. These TCRs come from a female donor in good health and CMV-seropositive.

The chain recombines TRBV6-1 with TRBJ2-3; D not resolved. In germline, CDR1 is MNHNS, CDR2 SASEGT. Trimming took 10 bases from V and 10 from J, leaving 12 bases between them. The CDR3 runs 10 residues. The CDR3 loop is CATEQVSQYF. Written as DNA, the CDR3 is TGTGCCACCGAGCAGGTCTCGCAGTATTTT.

The chain couples TRBV6-5 to TRBJ1-2; TRBD1 might be the D (6 bases). The V gene's germline CDR1 is MNHEY and CDR2 SVGAGI. CDR3 length: 12 amino acids. Trimming removed 2 bases from V and 7 bases from J, with 8 bases in between. The CDR3 DNA reads TGTGCCAGCAGTTACGTAGGGGGTGGCTACACCTTC. Its translation: CASSYVGGGYTF.

V usage is TRBV28 and J usage is TRBJ1-1, with TRBD1 identical over 8 bases. CDR3 length: 18 residues. Germline V gives CDR1 MDHEN, CDR2 SYDVKM. J gave up 7 bases and V 7 bases, and 23 bases lay outside the gene matches. The CDR3 here is CASITTGGFQPESREAFF. As DNA, the CDR3 is TGTGCCAGCATCACTACAGGGGGGTTCCAGCCTGAATCACGTGAAGCTTTCTTT.

The V and J genes are TRBV9 and TRBJ2-6, with 8 nucleotides matching TRBD2. The V gene end was trimmed by 4 bases and the J gene end by 2 bases; junction bases not matched to a gene: 11. The germline gives CDR1 SGDLS, CDR2 YYNGEE. This CDR3 has 18 residues. CDR3 in amino acids: CASSSRGGILTGANVLTF. The CDR3 nucleotides are TGTGCCAGCAGCTCCCGGGGGGGTATTCTGACTGGGGCCAACGTCCTGACTTTC.

The J gene is TRBJ2-7, the V gene TRBV7-2, with 12 bases lining up with TRBD2. Germline lookup yields CDR1 SGHTA and CDR2 FQGNSA. V dropped 4 bases and J dropped 2; count of bases not matched to a gene: 6. The CDR3 covers 16 residues. CDR3 region: CASSYPGLAGAYEQYF. DNA of the CDR3: TGTGCCAGCAGCTATCCGGGACTAGCGGGTGCCTACGAGCAGTACTTC.

The V call is TRBV29-1, the J call TRBJ1-3; 9 nucleotides agree with TRBD1. The junction had 9 bases not matched to a gene; V was cut back by 4 bases and J by 2 bases. The CDR3 consists of 16 residues. In germline, CDR1 is SQVTM, CDR2 ANQGSEA. CDR3 region: CSVGPGRQGAGNTIYF. Here the CDR3 DNA reads TGCAGCGTTGGCCCCGGGCGACAGGGGGCTGGAAACACCATATATTTT.

The rearrangement links TRBV5-1 to TRBJ2-1; D perhaps matches TRBD1 (7 bases). The CDR3 sequence is 15 residues long. Trimming shortened V by 5 bases and J by 5 bases, and 17 bases separated the two germline ends. CDR1 and CDR2 from the germline V gene are SGHRS and YFSETQ. The CDR3 protein is CASRGGITGDNEQFF. In DNA, the CDR3 is TGCGCCAGCAGGGGGGGAATAACAGGGGACAATGAGCAGTTCTTC.

The chain carries TRBV13 and TRBJ1-2; the match to TRBD1 covers 10 bases. CDR3 size: 17 residues. Germline V gene lookup returns CDR1 PRHDT and CDR2 FYEKMQ (reference sequence). Trimming took 0 bases from V and 0 from J; bases not matched to a gene: 4. The CDR3 loop is CASSLGGQGLTNYGYTF. The DNA of the CDR3 is TGTGCCAGCAGCTTAGGGGGACAGGGGCTCACTAACTATGGCTACACCTTC.

This chain links TRBV7-6 with TRBJ1-1; D ambiguous. Trimming cost V 2 bases and J 1 base, with 20 bases left between them. The CDR3 length is 18 residues. The germline CDR1 and CDR2 sequences are SGHVS and FNYEAQ. The CDR3 region is CASSLRADRYQPNTEAFF. The DNA of the CDR3 is TGTGCCAGCAGCTTAAGAGCGGACCGCTATCAACCGAACACTGAAGCTTTCTTT.

The chain has TRBV30 and TRBJ1-1; D gene uncertain. Looked up from germline, CDR1 is GTSNPN and CDR2 is SVGIG (reference sequence). V was shortened by 0 bases and J by 4 bases, with 12 bases between the two germline ends. The CDR3 spans 14 residues. In DNA form, the CDR3 reads TGTGCCTGGAGTGTTGAGGGCGGCAGCACTGAAGCTTTCTTT. As protein: CAWSVEGGSTEAFF.

This clone was seen more than once but under ten times. The chain links TRBV5-1 to TRBJ2-3; a possible D gene is TRBD2 (5 bases). Germline values: CDR1 SGHRS, CDR2 YFSETQ. V lost 5 bases, J lost 6 bases, and 13 bases lay in between. The length of the CDR3 is 13 residues. CDR3 nucleotide sequence: TGCGCCAGCAGACCGGGGTCCCTGGATACGCAGTATTTT. This encodes CASRPGSLDTQYF.

The V and J genes are TRBV5-1 and TRBJ1-1; D remains unclear. The CDR3 runs 13 residues. Deletions cut 0 bases from V and 5 bases from J, with 8 bases between. The germline V gene encodes CDR1 SGHRS and CDR2 YFSETQ. CDR3 DNA: TGCGCCAGCAGCTTGGACGGGTTTACTGAAGCTTTCTTT. Encoded protein: CASSLDGFTEAFF. The variable domain in full, with the rest retrieved from reference TRBV5-1 and TRBJ1-1, is KAGVTQTPRYLIKTRGQQVTLSCSPISGHRSVSWYQQTPGQGLQFLFEYFSETQRNKGNFPGRFSGRQFSNSRSEMNVSTLELGDSALYLCASSLDGFTEAFFGQGTRLTVV.

The rearrangement links TRBV7-9 to TRBJ2-5; 10 bases match TRBD1. The ends lost 5 bases at V and 6 bases at J; junction bases unmatched: 12. The CDR3 spans 16 residues. Germline CDR1 reads SEHNR; CDR2 reads FQNEAQ (reference sequence). The CDR3, as DNA: TGTGCCAGCAGCACAGGGGGGGGACAGGGGCAAAAGACCCAGTACTTC. As protein: CASSTGGGQGQKTQYF.

The chain couples TRBV19 to TRBJ2-5; TRBD2 matches 10 bases. The CDR3 covers 15 residues. Germline loops: CDR1 LNHDA, CDR2 SQIVND (reference sequence). Trimming took 4 bases from V and 2 from J; bases not matched to a gene: 4. This chain's CDR3 is CASSNGLAVQETQYF. CDR3 nucleotides: TGTGCCAGTAGTAACGGACTAGCGGTTCAAGAGACCCAGTACTTC.

V gene TRBV6-5 combines with J gene TRBJ1-1; the D is unclear. Germline CDR1 and CDR2: MNHEY and SVGAGI. Trimming removed 2 bases from V and 1 base from J, with 11 bases in between. The CDR3 has 15 residues. The DNA for the CDR3 is TGTGCCAGCAGTTACGATAGACTTCGGAACACTGAAGCTTTCTTT. The encoded protein is CASSYDRLRNTEAFF.

This clone was counted a single time. The V and J genes are TRBV4-2 and TRBJ2-7; 8 bases fit TRBD1. The V segment lost 0 bases and the J segment 1 base; nucleotides outside the gene matches: 8. The CDR3 has 17 amino acids. Germline V CDR1 and CDR2: LGHNA, YNFKEQ. The CDR3 loop reads CASSQEDGTGFSYEQYF. CDR3 DNA: TGTGCCAGCAGCCAAGAAGATGGGACAGGTTTTTCCTACGAGCAGTACTTC.

This rearrangement joins TRBV7-8 to TRBJ2-7; D perhaps matches TRBD1 (6 bases). Germline-derived CDR1 and CDR2 are SGHVS and FQNEAQ. Trimming shortened V by 4 bases and J by 6 bases, and 19 bases separated the two germline ends. The CDR3 has 15 amino acids. CDR3 amino acids: CASSSQLQGTGEQYF. CDR3 coding DNA: TGTGCCAGCAGCTCTCAGCTACAGGGTACTGGCGAGCAGTACTTC.

This chain uses TRBV6-5 with TRBJ2-5; 10 bases agree with TRBD1. V gave up 6 bases and J gave up 5 bases; unmatched junction bases: 9. The germline V gene has CDR1 MNHEY and CDR2 SVGAGI. The CDR3 spans 15 residues. CDR3 nucleotides: TGTGCCAGCAGATCCGACAGGGGGCATGTGGAGACCCAGTACTTC. Translating gives CASRSDRGHVETQYF.

V usage is TRBV6-4 and J usage is TRBJ2-5; D is perhaps TRBD2 (6 bases). The CDR3 consists of 15 residues. V dropped 2 bases and J dropped 4 bases, with 14 bases sitting between them. The germline V gene encodes CDR1 MRHNA and CDR2 SNTAGT. The CDR3 sequence: CASSDGVGGAETQYF. The CDR3 DNA follows: TGTGCCAGCAGTGACGGTGTTGGCGGGGCAGAGACCCAGTACTTC.

The CDR3 nucleotides read TGTGCCAGCAGCCAAGTCGGTAGTCAGACCCAGTACTTC. As protein: CASSQVGSQTQYF. The chain uses TRBV4-2 and TRBJ2-5; unclear D gene. The CDR3 totals 13 residues. V lost 1 base to trimming and J lost 6 bases, with 9 bases between them. Germline V gives CDR1 LGHNA, CDR2 YNFKEQ.

The chain employs TRBV7-2 and TRBJ2-7; TRBD1 aligns across 7 bases. In germline, CDR1 is SGHTA, CDR2 FQGNSA. Unmatched junction bases numbered 13, after V lost 3 bases and J lost 2 bases. The length of the CDR3 is 17 residues. CDR3 residues: CASSLVGLRQGAYEQYF. The CDR3 DNA is TGTGCCAGCAGCTTGGTGGGGCTTCGGCAGGGGGCCTACGAGCAGTACTTC.

This clone occurred a few times. The genes are TRBV7-2 and TRBJ2-1, with 8 nucleotides matching TRBD1. This CDR3 has 15 residues. Germline assignment: CDR1 SGHTA and CDR2 FQGNSA. Trimming cost V 5 bases and J 2 bases; bases outside gene matches: 5. The CDR3 DNA reads as TGTGCCAGCAGCCGCGACAGGGGCCCCTACAATGAGCAGTTCTTC. Protein: CASSRDRGPYNEQFF. The variable domain in full, completed from reference TRBV7-2 and TRBJ2-1, reads GAGVSQSPSNKVTEKGKDVELRCDPISGHTALYWYRQSLGQGLEFLIYFQGNSAPDKSGLPSDRFSAERTGGSVSTLTIQRTQQEDSAVYLCASSRDRGPYNEQFFGPGTRLTVL.

V is TRBV4-3 and J is TRBJ1-3; no clear D. Trimming stripped 4 bases from V and 4 bases from J, with 8 bases between. Germline-derived CDR1 and CDR2 are LGHNA and YSLEER. The CDR3 is made up of 13 amino acids. The CDR3 sequence: CASSRGRGNTIYF. The CDR3 DNA follows: TGCGCCAGCAGCCGCGGGCGGGGAAACACCATATATTTT.

The CDR3: CASSTENYGYTF. In DNA form, the CDR3 reads TGTGCCAGCAGCACAGAAAACTATGGCTACACCTTC. V and J are TRBV2 and TRBJ1-2, with D unclear. The germline V gene has CDR1 SNHLY and CDR2 FYNNEI. This CDR3 is built from 12 residues. The V and J ends lost 6 bases and 2 bases respectively, with 7 bases between them.

This clone was seen only a few times. The V and J genes are TRBV7-2 and TRBJ1-4; TRBD1 matches 7 bases. CDR1 SGHTA and CDR2 FQGNSA come from the germline V gene. Trimming took 0 bases from V and 8 from J; bases not matched to a gene: 3. The CDR3 extends over 14 amino acids. CDR3 nucleotides: TGTGCCAGCAGCTTAGCAGGGGGCAACGAAAAACTGTTTTTT. It codes for CASSLAGGNEKLFF.

CDR3 nucleotides: TGTGCCAGCAGCCAACTAGCGGGAAGGGCTGCGAACACCGGGGAGCTGTTTTTT. The encoded protein is CASSQLAGRAANTGELFF. The chain recombines TRBV4-2 with TRBJ2-2; TRBD2 matches 9 bases. Germline V gene lookup returns CDR1 LGHNA and CDR2 YNFKEQ. The CDR3 is made up of 18 amino acids. J lost 0 bases, V lost 2 bases, and 7 bases had no gene match.

The chain couples TRBV11-3 to TRBJ1-1; D may be TRBD1 (5 bases). Germline V gene lookup returns CDR1 SGHNT and CDR2 YENEEA. The V gene lost 1 base and the J gene lost 7 bases, with 10 bases spanning the gap. The CDR3 length is 13 residues. CDR3 amino acids: CASSLVQGSEAFF. CDR3 coding DNA: TGTGCCAGCAGCTTAGTCCAGGGAAGTGAAGCTTTCTTT.

This clone was observed once. The V call is TRBV5-1, the J call TRBJ2-3; 7 bases map to TRBD2. CDR1 SGHRS and CDR2 YFSETQ come from the germline V gene. The CDR3 has 16 residues. V dropped 0 bases and J dropped 2; count of bases not matched to a gene: 6. The CDR3 DNA is TGCGCCAGCAGCTTGGCCGTAGGGAGGGCCACAGATACGCAGTATTTT. Its protein is CASSLAVGRATDTQYF.

The chain links TRBV30 to TRBJ1-5; 7 nucleotides agree with TRBD1. This CDR3 is 13 amino acids long. With 2 bases clipped from V and 6 bases from J, the junction kept 4 bases outside the gene matches. Germline loops: CDR1 GTSNPN, CDR2 SVGIG (reference sequence). CDR3 nucleotides: TGTGCCTGGAGTCGTCAGGGGGGTCAGCCCCAGCATTTT. Encoded protein: CAWSRQGGQPQHF.

The rearrangement uses TRBV7-2 and TRBJ1-6; D is possibly TRBD1 (6 bases). The CDR3 loop spans 15 amino acids. Germline V gene data show CDR1 as SGHTA and CDR2 as FQGNSA. Trimming stripped 1 base from V and 10 bases from J, with 14 bases between. The DNA for the CDR3 is TGTGCCAGCAGCTTAGGAACAGGGTCGGGGTCACCCCTCCACTTT. It specifies CASSLGTGSGSPLHF.